This T cell receptor beta chain was profiled in a study of response to subunit inactivated influenza vaccine. TCRdb reprocessed the RT-PCR reads via MiXCR and lists one record per CDR3 protein. The sample records over 750,000 distinct CDR3 sequences, around 20% being singletons. Broader study findings: Each seasonal influenza vaccination, the authors suggested, recruits few new T cells.

This clonotype was found a few times. No antigen is known for it. Germline assignment: CDR1 SGHTA and CDR2 FQGNSA. V shed 6 bases, J shed 3 bases, and the junction held 8 bases outside the gene matches. The CDR3 has 14 residues. The source was PBMCs from blood, collected more than 4 days after vaccination. The clonotype originates from a man in his forties or fifties who received an inactivated influenza vaccine. The rearrangement joins TRBV7-2 to TRBJ2-7, with 7 bases that match TRBD1. Here the CDR3 DNA reads TGTGCCAGCAGACCGGGACAGATTAGCTACGAGCAGTACTTC. It translates to CASRPGQISYEQYF.